This T cell receptor beta chain was sequenced in a study of blood T cell repertoires in COVID-19. The overall study: T cells, B-cell-depleted T cells, or PBMCs supplied cDNA or gDNA.

Data came from immunoSEQ multiplex PCR; TCRdb stores just in-frame clones and leaves some out. The profile shows 150,000 to 200,000 clones, 70% to 90% of them singletons. Enrollment of patients from Seattle took place during active infection, with longitudinal follow-up. CDR3 length: 13 amino acids. The germline CDR1 and CDR2 sequences are KGHSH and LQKENI. V dropped 8 bases and J dropped 9 bases, with 14 bases sitting between them. This clone was observed a single time. This clonotype was obtained from a person aged 70 to 80 with COVID-19, enrolled during active disease. The sequenced material came from peripheral blood. The chain links TRBV18 to TRBJ1-6, with a weak D call TRBD1 (5 bases). The DNA of the CDR3 is TGTGCCAGCACGGACATTTTGGGTTCACCCCTCCACTTT. It specifies CASTDILGSPLHF.